This note documents a single TCR beta chain sequence. Its cognate antigen has yet to be identified. The record has no base qualities; no much larger clone is one base away. These data come from a study of blood T cell repertoires in COVID-19 (TCRdb year 2020). As for the study more broadly: Samples from collaborators originated in the United States, Italy and Spain and spanned both the acute and convalescent phases of COVID-19. The material from the prospective study consisted of cDNA or gDNA derived from T cells, B-cell-depleted T cells, or PBMCs. The repertoires were made available in a free public database intended to serve as a resource for research on the immune response to SARS-CoV-2. Samples came from the ongoing ImmuneRACE study (first 160 participants) plus 1,254 subjects from 6 global collaborators. Deeply sampled blood TCRbeta repertoires from subjects exposed to, actively infected with, or recovered from COVID-19 were included in the dataset. Nearly every sample came with metadata listing a de-identified subject ID, COVID-19 status, age in years and sex. Where available, HLA class I and class II types were taken from metadata supplied by the sample provider and were not determined by assay-based typing.

The immunoSEQ Assay, a bias-controlled multiplex PCR, was used to amplify TCRbeta CDR3 regions from genomic DNA. Turning to the authors' computational methods: Nucleated cell counts per sample were estimated from amplification of reference gene primers within the assay. Sequence reads were collapsed and filtered to measure the absolute abundance of every unique TCRbeta CDR3 rearrangement. For each sample, productive Simpson clonality was calculated by taking the square root of Simpson's diversity index across productive rearrangements. Drawn from immuneACCESS, this table holds only the in-frame rearrangements with V and J called that TCRdb kept. Clones are partly lost; checked studies trace under half to an unresolved V gene and leave the rest unexplained. The D gene and trimming were derived from the DNA, and the V and J assignments and clone size from that table. The sample table contains just over 650,000 clones; only one count was recorded for about 90% of them. The ten largest clonotypes hold roughly 0.25% of the sample.

The research as a whole found: The amount of clinical and demographic metadata varied by source and participant and was provided uncurated.

The collaborating institutions used their own protocols to collect whole blood in K2EDTA tubes. Collaborator samples were shipped for TCRbeta analysis as frozen whole blood, isolated PBMCs, or DNA extracted from either sample type. At the junction V is shortened by 6 bases and J by 5 bases; bases outside the gene matches: 7. As encoded in the germline V gene (reference sequence), CDR1 is LNHDA while CDR2 is SQIVND. The CDR3 runs 14 amino acids, cysteine and phenylalanine included. The entry retains the CDR3 DNA only, 42 bases that are in frame from base 1. Material for sequencing was peripheral blood. This receptor chain uses TRBV19 and TRBJ2-3, with 8 bases aligning to TRBD2. The receptor comes from a woman between 18 and 29 years old with acute or convalescent COVID-19. The CDR3: CASSRGGTGDTQYF. Read as DNA, the sequence is TGTGCCAGTAGCCGGGGGGGGACGGGAGATACGCAGTATTTT.